This T cell receptor (beta chain) originates from a study of blood T cell repertoires in COVID-19. The overall study: The United States, Italy and Spain provided the acute and convalescent COVID-19 samples. From T cells, B-cell-depleted T cells, or PBMCs came the material, which was cDNA or gDNA.

Original processing methods: Nucleated cell number was recorded as an estimate derived from reference gene primer amplification. Repertoires were generated with immunoSEQ multiplex PCR, while TCRdb's copy carries only in-frame clones and drops some. That table gives V, J and clone size, and the DNA gave D and trimming. The table has about 210,000 clones, 85% to 90% seen once. The CDR3 covers 12 residues. The germline V gene encodes CDR1 SGHNT and CDR2 YYREEE (reference sequence). V shed 5 bases and J 11 bases; nucleotides not matched to a gene: 6. Sequenced input: peripheral blood. The receptor's source is a man aged 18 to 29 with active or convalescent COVID-19. The chain employs TRBV5-4 and TRBJ1-1; 10 bases line up with TRBD1. The CDR3 region is CASRRDRGEAFF. The CDR3 coding sequence is TGTGCCAGCAGAAGGGACAGGGGAGAGGCTTTCTTT.